The T cell receptor (beta chain) under discussion was sequenced for a study of OX40 agonist ivuxolimab in advanced cancers. The wider study: There were three patients with partial responses, one having hepatocellular carcinoma and two cutaneous melanoma. Study-wide points: Dose levels from 0.1 to 3.0 mg/kg saw CD4+ and CD8+ blood T cells expand clonally by week 6.

Trimming removed 2 bases from V and 3 bases from J, with 8 bases in between. This CDR3 spans 14 amino acids. The germline CDR1 and CDR2 sequences are MDHEN and SYDVKM. This clone was counted a few times. Its target is not known. Blood was sampled at baseline, cycle 4 day 1, and cycle 7 day 1. Profiled with immunoSEQ multiplex PCR; TCRdb holds only in-frame clones, not every one. The sample carries some 58,000 clones, less than 90% recorded once. The origin of this receptor is an adult with an advanced solid tumor such as melanoma, head and neck, liver or kidney cancer. Sequences were derived from CD4+ or CD8+ T cells sorted from blood, sampled in a trial of the OX40 agonist ivuxolimab. V usage is TRBV28 and J usage is TRBJ2-1; no clear D gene. CDR3 nucleotides: TGTGCCAGCAGTTTACCCAGGCACTACAATGAGCAGTTCTTC. Residues: CASSLPRHYNEQFF.